Presented here are 2 T cell receptor beta chains from one specimen sequenced in a study of PD-1 blockade in classical Hodgkin lymphoma. Assay: immunoSEQ multiplex PCR; the TCRdb copy retains only in-frame clones and omits some. The profile shows 15,000 to 20,000 clones, approximately 90% of them singletons. Time point indicated: newly diagnosed, previously untreated cHL patient sample. The sequenced material came from peripheral blood mononuclear cells (PBMCs). The receptors come from a human donor with classical Hodgkin lymphoma.

The V and J genes are TRBV30 and TRBJ2-3, with 9 bases lining up with TRBD1. The CDR3 contains 17 residues. The trim removed 0 bases at V and 2 bases at J, leaving 9 bases unmatched. The germline V gene has CDR1 GTSNPN and CDR2 SVGIG (reference sequence). Written as DNA, the CDR3 is TGTGCCTGGAGTGTACTAGGGGACAGGGTTAACACAGATACGCAGTATTTT. Translating gives CAWSVLGDRVNTDTQYF.

The chain has TRBV11-3 and TRBJ2-2, with D uncertain. Germline loops: CDR1 SGHNT, CDR2 YENEEA. V lost 0 bases and J 6 bases, leaving 2 bases between the germline ends. The CDR3 runs to 12 residues. This CDR3 reads CASSLDAGELFF. DNA for the CDR3: TGTGCCAGCAGCTTAGATGCCGGGGAGCTGTTTTTT.